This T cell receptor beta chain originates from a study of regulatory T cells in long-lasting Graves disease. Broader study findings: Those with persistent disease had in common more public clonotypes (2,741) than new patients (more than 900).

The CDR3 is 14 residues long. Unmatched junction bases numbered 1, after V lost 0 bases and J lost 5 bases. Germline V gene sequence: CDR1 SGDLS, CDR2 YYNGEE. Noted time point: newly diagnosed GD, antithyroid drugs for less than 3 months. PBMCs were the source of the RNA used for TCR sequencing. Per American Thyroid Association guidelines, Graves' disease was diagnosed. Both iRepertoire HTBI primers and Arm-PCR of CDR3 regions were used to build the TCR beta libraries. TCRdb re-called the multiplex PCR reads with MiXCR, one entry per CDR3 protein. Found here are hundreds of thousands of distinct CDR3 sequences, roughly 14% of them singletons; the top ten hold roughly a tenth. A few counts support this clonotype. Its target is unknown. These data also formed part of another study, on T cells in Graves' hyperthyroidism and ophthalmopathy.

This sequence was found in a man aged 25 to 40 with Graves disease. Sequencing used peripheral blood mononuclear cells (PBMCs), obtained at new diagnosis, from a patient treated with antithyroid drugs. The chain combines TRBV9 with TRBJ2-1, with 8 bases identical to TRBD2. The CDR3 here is CASSVAGGDNEQFF. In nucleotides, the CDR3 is TGTGCCAGCAGCGTAGCGGGAGGGGACAATGAGCAGTTCTTC.